The rows below give T cell receptor beta chains drawn from one sample of a study of cytotoxic CD8 clonotypes in ibrutinib-treated CLL. The data were produced by immunoSEQ multiplex PCR, yet TCRdb's version contains in-frame clones alone and is incomplete. The sample consists of approximately 210,000 clones, over 60% of them appearing once. Sample: PBMCs, taken after 24 months of ibrutinib treatment. The source is a human donor with chronic lymphocytic leukemia. The CDR3 runs from the conserved cysteine through the conserved F or W. The order of the fields is CDR3 length, D gene, J gene, clone size, V gene, CDR3 protein, CDR3 DNA. The D gene is left open where the match is weak. Some rows have no size entry. The others give once, few or many, or a class for an expanded clone.

length: 14
D: -
J: TRBJ2-1
size: -
V: TRBV2
CDR3: CASRREQTYNEQFF
DNA: TGTGCCAGCAGGAGAGAACAGACCTACAATGAGCAGTTCTTC

length: 15
D: TRBD1
J: TRBJ1-2
size: -
V: TRBV4-1
CDR3: CASSQPTGGIYGYTF
DNA: TGCGCCAGCAGCCAACCGACAGGGGGGATCTATGGCTACACCTTC

length: 15
D: TRBD1
J: TRBJ2-3
size: -
V: TRBV5-5
CDR3: CASSWDSPSTDTQYF
DNA: TGTGCCAGCAGCTGGGACAGCCCGAGCACAGATACGCAGTATTTT

length: 14
D: -
J: TRBJ2-3
size: -
V: TRBV7-2
CDR3: CASSTRLITDTQYF
DNA: TGTGCCAGCAGCACTCGACTAATTACAGATACGCAGTATTTT

length: 16
D: TRBD1
J: TRBJ2-4
size: -
V: TRBV19
CDR3: CASSIGQGLAKNIQYF
DNA: TGTGCCAGTAGTATCGGACAGGGTCTAGCCAAAAACATTCAGTACTTC

length: 12
D: -
J: TRBJ2-1
size: -
V: TRBV4-1
CDR3: CASSHPGREQFF
DNA: TGCGCCAGCAGCCACCCCGGTCGTGAGCAGTTCTTC

length: 15
D: -
J: TRBJ1-2
size: -
V: TRBV30
CDR3: CAWSSPDLYYYGYTF
DNA: TGTGCCTGGAGTTCACCGGACTTGTATTATTATGGCTACACCTTC

length: 14
D: -
J: TRBJ2-1
size: -
V: TRBV10-2
CDR3: CAITPRDKYNEQFF
DNA: TGCGCCATTACCCCCCGGGACAAATACAATGAGCAGTTCTTC

length: 16
D: -
J: TRBJ2-1
size: -
V: TRBV15
CDR3: CATSRDRLSSYNEQFF
DNA: TGTGCCACCAGCAGAGATAGGCTCAGCTCCTACAATGAGCAGTTCTTC

length: 15
D: TRBD1
J: TRBJ2-3
size: few
V: TRBV19
CDR3: CASSTTGVETDTQYF
DNA: TGTGCCAGTAGCACGACAGGGGTGGAAACAGATACGCAGTATTTT

length: 16
D: TRBD2
J: TRBJ2-1
size: -
V: TRBV29-1
CDR3: CSARPKPSGFYNEQFF
DNA: TGCAGCGCGCGTCCGAAACCTAGCGGGTTCTACAATGAGCAGTTCTTC

length: 16
D: TRBD2
J: TRBJ2-5
size: -
V: TRBV9
CDR3: CASSVDSGGNQETQYF
DNA: TGTGCCAGCAGCGTAGACAGCGGGGGAAATCAAGAGACCCAGTACTTC

length: 13
D: TRBD1
J: TRBJ1-2
size: -
V: TRBV27
CDR3: CASRPRTGSGYTF
DNA: TGTGCCAGCAGACCCAGGACAGGGTCTGGCTACACCTTC

length: 18
D: TRBD1
J: TRBJ2-6
size: -
V: TRBV19
CDR3: CASSPPGQGFFGANVLTF
DNA: TGTGCCAGTAGTCCCCCGGGACAGGGATTCTTTGGGGCCAACGTCCTGACTTTC

length: 14
D: -
J: TRBJ2-7
size: few
V: TRBV27
CDR3: CASSPRTFSYEQYF
DNA: TGTGCCAGCAGTCCCCGGACGTTCTCCTACGAGCAGTACTTC

length: 20
D: TRBD2
J: TRBJ2-3
size: -
V: TRBV14
CDR3: CASSQRLAGGPERSTDTQYF
DNA: TGTGCCAGCAGCCAAAGACTAGCGGGAGGGCCGGAACGGAGCACAGATACGCAGTATTTT

length: 16
D: TRBD2
J: TRBJ2-7
size: -
V: TRBV4-3
CDR3: CASSQVMASGSYEQYF
DNA: TGCGCCAGCAGCCAAGTTATGGCTAGCGGGAGCTACGAGCAGTACTTC

length: 17
D: -
J: TRBJ2-2
size: -
V: TRBV11-2
CDR3: CASSLVTSLANTGELFF
DNA: TGTGCCAGCAGCTTAGTTACCTCCCTAGCGAACACCGGGGAGCTGTTTTTT

length: 16
D: -
J: TRBJ1-2
size: -
V: TRBV18
CDR3: CASSPPAGSFLYGYTF
DNA: TGTGCCAGCTCACCACCGGCAGGGTCCTTCCTCTATGGCTACACCTTC

length: 14
D: TRBD2
J: TRBJ2-7
size: -
V: TRBV7-3
CDR3: CASSSSGSSYEQYF
DNA: TGTGCCAGCAGCTCGAGCGGGAGCTCCTACGAGCAGTACTTC

length: 16
D: -
J: TRBJ2-3
size: once
V: TRBV6-4
CDR3: CASSLEPTPSADTQYF
DNA: TGTGCCAGCAGTCTGGAGCCCACTCCGTCCGCAGATACGCAGTATTTT

length: 13
D: -
J: TRBJ2-5
size: once
V: TRBV6-6
CDR3: CASSYESAETQYF
DNA: TGTGCCAGCAGTTACGAGTCCGCGGAGACCCAGTACTTC

length: 19
D: TRBD2
J: TRBJ2-1
size: -
V: TRBV11-2
CDR3: CASSSGVAGPLSSYNEQFF
DNA: TGTGCCAGCAGCTCCGGGGTAGCGGGACCCCTTAGCTCCTACAATGAGCAGTTCTTC

length: 14
D: TRBD1
J: TRBJ2-1
size: few
V: TRBV30
CDR3: CAWTGTASSNEQFF
DNA: TGTGCCTGGACCGGGACAGCGTCGTCCAATGAGCAGTTCTTC

length: 12
D: -
J: TRBJ1-3
size: -
V: TRBV30
CDR3: CAWTPGGNTIYF
DNA: TGTGCCTGGACGCCGGGGGGAAACACCATATATTTT

length: 16
D: -
J: TRBJ2-1
size: -
V: TRBV21-1
CDR3: CASSKVRGRRYNEQFF
DNA: TGTGCCAGCAGCAAAGTTCGAGGGAGAAGGTACAATGAGCAGTTCTTC

length: 15
D: -
J: TRBJ1-3
size: -
V: TRBV29-1
CDR3: CSVDQSAGSGNTIYF
DNA: TGCAGCGTTGATCAGTCAGCGGGCTCTGGAAACACCATATATTTT

length: 13
D: TRBD1
J: TRBJ2-7
size: -
V: TRBV30
CDR3: CAWNRDSSYEQYF
DNA: TGTGCCTGGAACAGGGACAGTTCCTACGAGCAGTACTTC

length: 16
D: -
J: TRBJ2-1
size: once
V: TRBV7-8
CDR3: CASSLEGGITYNEQFF
DNA: TGTGCCAGCAGCTTAGAAGGCGGGATTACCTACAATGAGCAGTTCTTC

length: 13
D: TRBD2
J: TRBJ2-3
size: few
V: TRBV6-5
CDR3: CASVAGGADTQYF
DNA: TGTGCCAGCGTAGCGGGAGGGGCAGATACGCAGTATTTT

length: 16
D: -
J: TRBJ2-6
size: -
V: TRBV30
CDR3: CAWSDAWVSGANVLTF
DNA: TGTGCCTGGAGTGATGCCTGGGTCTCTGGGGCCAACGTCCTGACTTTC

length: 13
D: -
J: TRBJ1-5
size: few
V: TRBV2
CDR3: CASSEERVGPQHF
DNA: TGTGCCAGCAGTGAAGAGAGGGTCGGGCCCCAGCATTTT

length: 15
D: TRBD2
J: TRBJ2-5
size: once
V: TRBV7-3
CDR3: CASSLTSGSGETQYF
DNA: TGTGCCAGCAGCTTGACTAGCGGGAGCGGGGAGACCCAGTACTTC

length: 14
D: TRBD1
J: TRBJ2-1
size: once
V: TRBV5-1
CDR3: CASSVSGQDNEQFF
DNA: TGCGCCAGCAGCGTTTCGGGACAGGACAATGAGCAGTTCTTC

length: 14
D: -
J: TRBJ1-1
size: -
V: TRBV5-3
CDR3: CASSLAIPNTEAFF
DNA: TGTGCCAGCAGCTTGGCGATCCCGAACACTGAAGCTTTCTTT

length: 14
D: -
J: TRBJ2-7
size: -
V: TRBV7-6
CDR3: CASSLAVRSDEQYF
DNA: TGTGCCAGCAGCTTAGCGGTGCGTAGCGACGAGCAGTACTTC

length: 16
D: TRBD1
J: TRBJ1-1
size: -
V: TRBV27
CDR3: CASTRCHQGVCTEAFF
DNA: TGTGCCAGCACGCGATGCCATCAGGGGGTTTGCACTGAAGCTTTCTTT

length: 14
D: TRBD1
J: TRBJ2-3
size: -
V: TRBV29-1
CDR3: CSPSRQGDTDTQYF
DNA: TGCAGCCCGAGCCGACAGGGTGACACAGATACGCAGTATTTT

length: 15
D: -
J: TRBJ1-2
size: once
V: TRBV2
CDR3: CASSEAGRGNYGYTF
DNA: TGTGCCAGCAGTGAAGCAGGCAGGGGAAACTATGGCTACACCTTC

length: 13
D: TRBD2
J: TRBJ2-1
size: -
V: TRBV7-6
CDR3: CATRTSGRSEQFF
DNA: TGTGCCACCCGTACTAGCGGGAGGAGTGAGCAGTTCTTC

length: 13
D: -
J: TRBJ1-1
size: -
V: TRBV7-2
CDR3: CASSLQANTEAFF
DNA: TGTGCCAGCAGCTTACAAGCGAACACTGAAGCTTTCTTT

length: 17
D: TRBD1
J: TRBJ2-2
size: -
V: TRBV14
CDR3: CASSNPGTGAYTGELFF
DNA: TGTGCCAGCAGTAACCCCGGGACAGGGGCATACACCGGGGAGCTGTTTTTT

length: 14
D: TRBD2
J: TRBJ2-7
size: -
V: TRBV7-2
CDR3: CASSLGGRVYEQYF
DNA: TGTGCCAGCAGCTTAGGGGGGAGGGTCTACGAGCAGTACTTC

length: 14
D: TRBD2
J: TRBJ2-7
size: -
V: TRBV9
CDR3: CASSPSSGSYEQYF
DNA: TGTGCCAGCAGCCCCAGTAGCGGGTCATACGAGCAGTACTTC

length: 12
D: -
J: TRBJ1-3
size: -
V: TRBV29-1
CDR3: CSARQAGNTIYF
DNA: TGCAGCGCGCGACAGGCTGGAAACACCATATATTTT

length: 15
D: -
J: TRBJ1-4
size: -
V: TRBV27
CDR3: CASSLPLYTNEKLFF
DNA: TGTGCCAGCAGCCTACCACTCTATACAAATGAAAAACTGTTTTTT

length: 15
D: TRBD1
J: TRBJ1-3
size: -
V: TRBV18
CDR3: CASSRGQERTNTIYF
DNA: TGTGCCAGCTCACGAGGACAGGAGAGAACAAACACCATATATTTT

length: 14
D: TRBD2
J: TRBJ2-1
size: -
V: TRBV5-4
CDR3: CASTSSGRHNEQFF
DNA: TGTGCCAGCACGTCTAGCGGGAGACACAATGAGCAGTTCTTC

length: 13
D: -
J: TRBJ2-3
size: few
V: TRBV11-3
CDR3: CASSTSFTDTQYF
DNA: TGTGCCAGCAGCACGAGCTTTACAGATACGCAGTATTTT

length: 14
D: -
J: TRBJ1-2
size: -
V: TRBV7-6
CDR3: CASSVTGRIYGYTF
DNA: TGTGCCAGCAGCGTGACCGGACGGATCTATGGCTACACCTTC

length: 15
D: -
J: TRBJ2-2
size: -
V: TRBV4-2
CDR3: CASSQAEESGWELFF
DNA: TGTGCCAGCAGCCAAGCCGAGGAATCGGGCTGGGAGCTGTTTTTT

length: 13
D: -
J: TRBJ2-3
size: -
V: TRBV5-1
CDR3: CASSLDPTDTQYF
DNA: TGCGCCAGCAGCTTGGATCCCACAGATACGCAGTATTTT

length: 15
D: -
J: TRBJ2-1
size: once
V: TRBV14
CDR3: CASSQVGGFYNEQFF
DNA: TGTGCCAGCAGCCAAGTTGGGGGGTTCTACAATGAGCAGTTCTTC